The 21 T cell receptor beta chains in this list originate from one sample, sequenced in a study of cytomegalovirus exposure and HLA in healthy donors. The PCR used 60 Vbeta and 13 Jbeta primers. Sequenced by immunoSEQ multiplex PCR; TCRdb stores in-frame clones only, minus some. The table records some 190,000 clones, around nine tenths of them present only once. The specimen was PBMCs. Source of these receptors: a woman between 18 and 30 years old in good health and CMV-seronegative.

The chain employs TRBV28 and TRBJ2-7; the match to TRBD2 covers 8 bases. Germline loops: CDR1 MDHEN, CDR2 SYDVKM. V trimming: 6 bases; J trimming: 4 bases; junction bases outside the gene matches: 8. The CDR3 spans 14 residues. The CDR3 reads CASSLLGGAYEQYF. DNA for the CDR3: TGTGCCAGCAGCCTTCTCGGGGGGGCTTACGAGCAGTACTTC.

With respect to this clone: This CDR3 is also generated by other DNA sequences in the sample. This chain connects TRBV15 to TRBJ2-5, with 10 bases that match TRBD1. The junction had 3 bases not matched to a gene; V was cut back by 5 bases and J by 3 bases. Germline V gives CDR1 LNHNV, CDR2 YYDKDF (reference sequence). This CDR3 contains 14 residues. The CDR3 spells CATSRDRGEETQYF. DNA for the CDR3: TGTGCCACCAGCCGGGACAGGGGTGAAGAGACCCAGTACTTC.

The gene calls are TRBV7-9 and TRBJ1-1; possible D gene TRBD1, 6 bases. With 6 bases removed from V and 1 base from J, the gap between germline ends came to 12 bases. CDR3 length: 14 residues. Per the germline V gene, CDR1 is SEHNR and CDR2 is FQNEAQ (reference sequence). CDR3 in amino acids: CASSEGHWNTEAFF. CDR3 sequence (DNA): TGTGCCAGCAGTGAGGGACACTGGAACACTGAAGCTTTCTTT.

This chain joins TRBV2 and TRBJ2-7; the D gene is possibly TRBD1 (6 bases). V shed 6 bases and J shed 3 bases, with 12 bases lying between them. CDR3 length equals 13 residues. Germline CDR1 and CDR2: SNHLY and FYNNEI. CDR3 nucleotides: TGTGCCAGCAGCTGGGACACAGACTACGAGCAGTACTTC. Translating it yields CASSWDTDYEQYF.

The chain carries TRBV15 and TRBJ2-7; 8 bases match TRBD1. The CDR3 covers 15 residues. The V gene's germline CDR1 is LNHNV and CDR2 YYDKDF (reference sequence). After removal of 3 bases from V and 2 bases from J, the junction contained 6 bases not matched to a gene. This CDR3 is CATSRGTGGTYEQYF. In DNA, the CDR3 is TGTGCCACCAGCAGGGGAACAGGGGGGACCTACGAGCAGTACTTC.

This clone was found once. The gene calls are TRBV7-9 and TRBJ2-1, with 8 bases fitting TRBD1. This CDR3 is built from 14 residues. J was trimmed by 8 bases and V by 8 bases; bases with no gene match: 11. CDR1 and CDR2 (germline): SEHNR, FQNEAQ (reference sequence). The CDR3 coding sequence is TGTGCCAGCCGACTACAGGGGGAGTACGATGAGCAGTTCTTC. It codes for CASRLQGEYDEQFF.

V is TRBV2 and J is TRBJ2-7; 10 bases are shared with TRBD1. Germline V gene sequence: CDR1 SNHLY, CDR2 FYNNEI. V lost 6 bases and J lost 4; bases outside the gene matches: 3. This CDR3 is built from 13 residues. CDR3 DNA sequence: TGTGCCAGCAGGGGGACAGGGGAATACGAGCAGTACTTC. The encoded protein is CASRGTGEYEQYF.

V usage is TRBV7-6 and J usage is TRBJ2-7, with D tentatively TRBD1 (5 bases). This CDR3 is 15 amino acids long. Trimming pared 2 bases from V and 3 bases from J, leaving 14 bases between. Germline CDR1 reads SGHVS; CDR2 reads FNYEAQ. CDR3 sequence reads: CASSLRAGSGYEQYF. The CDR3 nucleotides are TGTGCCAGCAGCTTACGGGCAGGGTCTGGCTACGAGCAGTACTTC.

J is TRBJ2-7 and V is TRBV5-1; maybe TRBD1 (6 bases). Looked up from germline, CDR1 is SGHRS and CDR2 is YFSETQ. There are 13 residues in the CDR3. Deletions cut 2 bases from V and 5 bases from J, with 11 bases between. The CDR3 nucleotides read TGCGCCAGCAGCTTAGCAGGGGCCAACGAGCAGTACTTC. This codes for CASSLAGANEQYF.

This clone was picked up one time. This chain connects TRBV6-1 to TRBJ2-1; TRBD2 matches 11 bases. V shed 7 bases and J 9 bases; nucleotides not matched to a gene: 11. The CDR3 length is 15 residues. The germline CDR1 and CDR2 sequences are MNHNS and SASEGT. CDR3 DNA: TGTGCCAGCAAAAGGACTAGCGGGCCGGAGGGTGAGCAGTTCTTC. Residues: CASKRTSGPEGEQFF.

The chain carries TRBV27 and TRBJ1-1; 7 bases line up with TRBD1. From germline, CDR1 is MNHEY and CDR2 SMNVEV (reference sequence). Unmatched junction bases numbered 12, after V lost 0 bases and J lost 2 bases. This CDR3 is built from 18 residues. The DNA of the CDR3 is TGTGCCAGCAGTTTATCCCTAGGGGGCGAAGGGGCTAACACTGAAGCTTTCTTT. Amino acid sequence: CASSLSLGGEGANTEAFF.

The chain uses TRBV28 and TRBJ2-3, with 10 bases that match TRBD2. Germline lookup yields CDR1 MDHEN and CDR2 SYDVKM. The CDR3 consists of 13 residues. J was trimmed by 5 bases and V by 10 bases; bases with no gene match: 6. The CDR3 DNA follows: TGTGCCATCAGAGCGGGGGGGCAAGATACGCAGTATTTT. This gives the protein CAIRAGGQDTQYF.

Regarding this clone: The identical CDR3 is also encoded by other nucleotide sequences in the sample. DNA of the CDR3: TGTGCCTGGAGTGTAGGGACAGAATACGAGCAGTACTTC. Its protein product is CAWSVGTEYEQYF. The chain combines TRBV30 with TRBJ2-7; 7 nucleotides agree with TRBD1. The CDR3 covers 13 residues. The junction had 3 bases not matched to a gene; V was cut back by 0 bases and J by 4 bases. Germline V gene data show CDR1 as GTSNPN and CDR2 as SVGIG (reference sequence).

This clone was counted a few times. The CDR3 loop is CAWSAQYTQYF. CDR3 nucleotide sequence: TGTGCCTGGAGTGCCCAGTATACGCAGTATTTT. This chain connects TRBV30 to TRBJ2-3; D call uncertain. In germline, CDR1 is GTSNPN, CDR2 SVGIG (reference sequence). Trimming cost V 1 base and J 7 bases, with 6 bases left between them. The CDR3 runs to 11 residues.

This clone occurred once. V is TRBV6-5 and J is TRBJ1-6; D gene uncertain. Trimming took 6 bases from V and 6 from J, leaving 15 bases between them. Germline V gives CDR1 MNHEY, CDR2 SVGAGI. The CDR3 is 15 amino acids. The CDR3 DNA reads TGTGCCAGCAGCTCTTTACAGAGTTCTAATTCACCCCTCCACTTT. It encodes CASSSLQSSNSPLHF.

V usage is TRBV21-1 and J usage is TRBJ1-5; TRBD1 is the table's D call, not checked against the DNA. TRBV21-1 is assigned pseudogene status. CDR3 size: 13 residues. The CDR3 DNA sequence: TGTGCCAGCCGAAACAGGGGGGGTCAGCCCCAGCATTTT. It translates to CASRNRGGQPQHF.

This clone was detected only once. J is TRBJ2-1 and V is TRBV13; D might be TRBD1 (5 bases). V lost 6 bases to trimming and J lost 6 bases, with 9 bases between them. CDR3 length: 12 residues. Looked up from germline, CDR1 is PRHDT and CDR2 is FYEKMQ (reference sequence). This CDR3 is CASSTGPNEQFF. The CDR3 DNA reads TGTGCCAGCAGTACAGGTCCCAATGAGCAGTTCTTC. Full variable domain (rest looked up from reference TRBV13 and TRBJ2-1): AAGVIQSPRHLIKEKRETATLKCYPIPRHDTVYWYQQGPGQDPQFLISFYEKMQSDKGSIPDRFSAQQFSDYHSELNMSSLELGDSALYFCASSTGPNEQFFGPGTRLTVL.

Here the CDR3 DNA reads TGTGCCAGCAGTGAACAGATACCCTACGAGCAGTACTTC. It translates to CASSEQIPYEQYF. V usage is TRBV6-1 and J usage is TRBJ2-7; D is undetermined. This CDR3 region has 13 residues. Trimming pared 2 bases from V and 2 bases from J, leaving 7 bases between. Germline V gene data show CDR1 as MNHNS and CDR2 as SASEGT.

The J gene is TRBJ2-5, the V gene TRBV11-3, with TRBD2 as a possible D gene (6 bases). With 4 bases removed from V and 0 bases from J, the gap between germline ends came to 12 bases. Germline V CDR1 and CDR2: SGHNT, YENEEA. This CDR3 is 15 amino acids long. The CDR3 here is CASSYRGLHQETQYF. The CDR3 nucleotides read TGTGCCAGCAGCTACCGGGGACTTCACCAAGAGACCCAGTACTTC.

The chain recombines TRBV7-9 with TRBJ2-1; no definite D call. Germline assignment: CDR1 SEHNR and CDR2 FQNEAQ (reference sequence). V was shortened by 8 bases and J by 4 bases, with 6 bases between the two germline ends. The CDR3 spans 11 residues. In nucleotides, the CDR3 is TGTGCCAGCGGCAAGTACAATGAGCAGTTCTTC. Protein product: CASGKYNEQFF.

With regard to this clone: The junction and the germline gene differ at one end; a read error may be behind it. This chain uses TRBV7-9 with TRBJ1-1, with 7 bases aligning to TRBD1. The CDR3 loop spans 12 amino acids. Germline V gene data show CDR1 as SEHNR and CDR2 as FQNEAQ (reference sequence). The CDR3 here is CSSSQGGTEAFF. In DNA, the CDR3 is TGTTCCAGCAGCCAGGGGGGCACTGAAGCTTTCTTT.